This T cell receptor (beta chain) emerged from a study of T cell changes during pregnancy in multiple sclerosis. In germline, CDR1 is SGHVS, CDR2 FNYEAQ. Trimming stripped 2 bases from V and 3 bases from J, with 17 bases between. CDR3 length: 16 amino acids. The table lists this clone with a few counts. Measured with immunoSEQ multiplex PCR; TCRdb has only the in-frame clones, and not every one. The sample holds tens of thousands of clones, about 89% seen once. Material: CD4+ T cells from peripheral blood mononuclear cells, obtained after pregnancy. The TCR comes from a female donor in good health, enrolled as a control in a pregnancy study. The V gene is TRBV7-6, the J gene TRBJ2-7; possible D gene TRBD1, 6 bases. In nucleotides, the CDR3 is TGTGCCAGCAGCTTAAGGCCAGGGCAAGGGGGCTACGAGCAGTACTTC. Protein: CASSLRPGQGGYEQYF.